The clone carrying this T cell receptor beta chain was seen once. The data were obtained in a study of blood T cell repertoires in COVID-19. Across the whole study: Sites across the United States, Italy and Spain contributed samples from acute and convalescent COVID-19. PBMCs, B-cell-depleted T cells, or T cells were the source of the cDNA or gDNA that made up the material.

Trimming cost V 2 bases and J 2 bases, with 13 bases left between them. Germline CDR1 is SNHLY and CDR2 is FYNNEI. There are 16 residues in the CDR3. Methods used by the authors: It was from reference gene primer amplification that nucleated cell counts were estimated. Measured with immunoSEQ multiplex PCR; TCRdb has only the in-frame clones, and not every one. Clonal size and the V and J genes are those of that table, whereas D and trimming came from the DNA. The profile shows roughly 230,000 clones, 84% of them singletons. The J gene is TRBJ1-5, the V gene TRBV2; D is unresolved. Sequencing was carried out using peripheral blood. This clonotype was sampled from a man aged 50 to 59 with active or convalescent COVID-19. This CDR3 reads CASSEWPLGGNQPQHF. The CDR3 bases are TGTGCCAGCAGTGAATGGCCCCTTGGTGGCAATCAGCCCCAGCATTTT.